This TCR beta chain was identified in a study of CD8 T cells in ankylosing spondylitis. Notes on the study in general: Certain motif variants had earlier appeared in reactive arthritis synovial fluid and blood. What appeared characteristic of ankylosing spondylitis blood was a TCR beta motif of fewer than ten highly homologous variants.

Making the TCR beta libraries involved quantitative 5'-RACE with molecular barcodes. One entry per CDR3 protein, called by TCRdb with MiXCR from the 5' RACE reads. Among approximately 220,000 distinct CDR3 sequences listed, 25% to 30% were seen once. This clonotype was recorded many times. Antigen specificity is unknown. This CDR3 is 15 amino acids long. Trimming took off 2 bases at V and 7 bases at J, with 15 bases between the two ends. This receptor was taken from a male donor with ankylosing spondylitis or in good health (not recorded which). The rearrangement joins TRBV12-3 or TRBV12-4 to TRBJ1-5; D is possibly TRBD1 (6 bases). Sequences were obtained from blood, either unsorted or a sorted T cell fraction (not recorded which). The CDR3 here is CASSLMGGVGQPQHF. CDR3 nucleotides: TGTGCCAGCAGTTTAATGGGGGGCGTAGGGCAGCCCCAGCATTTT.